Sequencing of this TCR beta chain was carried out in a study of post-analysis software for immune sequencing data. Whole-study findings and limits: When patients were compared with controls, four or five TRBV segments were more frequent, TRBV5-6, TRBV5-1 and TRBV20-1 among them.

A remark on this clonotype: Its antigen remains unknown.

Unique molecular identifiers had been added to the TCR beta cDNA libraries. MiXCR, applied by TCRdb to the PCR reads, yields one record per CDR3 protein. The sample includes under 200,000 distinct CDR3 sequences, approximately 30% seen only once; the top ten take nearly 3.5%. The V and J ends lost 6 bases and 5 bases, in that order; junction bases with no gene match: 11. The CDR3 has 16 amino acids. Germline CDR1 MNHEY, CDR2 SVGAGI. This sequence was found in a girl under 18 with multiple sclerosis. The genes are TRBV6-5 and TRBJ1-5, with 9 bases lining up with TRBD1. The sequencing sample was made of blood. The CDR3 nucleotides read TGTGCCAGCAGACCCCGGGGACAGGGAAAGCATCAGCCCCAGCATTTT. Translated, it gives CASRPRGQGKHQPQHF.